Listed below are T cell receptor beta chains from one sample, sequenced in a study of Tregs in tolerant kidney transplant recipients. Sequenced by immunoSEQ multiplex PCR; TCRdb stores in-frame clones only, minus some. The sample yields about 100,000 clones, roughly 93% seen once. This specimen consisted of CD4+ T cells from blood, obtained before the transplant. All receptors derive from a human donor who received a combined kidney and bone marrow transplant. CDR3s leave out the opening cysteine and the closing phenylalanine or tryptophan.

len: 13; j_gene: TRBJ2-2; v_gene: TRBV7-2; CDR3aa: ASSLDRGGTGELF
len: 15; j_gene: TRBJ1-1; v_gene: TRBV27; CDR3aa: ASSLLPAGVYSGRAF
len: 15; j_gene: TRBJ2-3; v_gene: TRBV5-1; CDR3aa: ASRYGTVDGSTDTQY
len: 14; j_gene: TRBJ2-4; v_gene: TRBV2; CDR3aa: ASSTTAGLAKNIQY
len: 14; j_gene: TRBJ1-5; v_gene: TRBV7-2; CDR3aa: ASSLTGGWSNQPQH
len: 13; j_gene: TRBJ2-1; v_gene: TRBV15; CDR3aa: ATSRAGEFNNEQF
len: 14; j_gene: TRBJ1-2; v_gene: TRBV25-1; CDR3aa: ASSDHSRQGRNGYT
len: 12; j_gene: TRBJ1-2; v_gene: TRBV7-9; CDR3aa: ASSLGANNYGYT
len: 11; j_gene: TRBJ2-7; v_gene: TRBV28; CDR3aa: ASSLDLSYEQY
len: 13; j_gene: TRBJ1-3; v_gene: TRBV6-1; CDR3aa: ASSRDRGLGNTIY
len: 13; j_gene: TRBJ1-5; v_gene: TRBV6-1; CDR3aa: ASSARGVRNQPQH
len: 13; j_gene: TRBJ2-7; v_gene: TRBV2; CDR3aa: ASSEGLAGGYEQY
len: 11; j_gene: TRBJ2-7; v_gene: TRBV7-9; CDR3aa: ASSHQGPYEQY
len: 13; j_gene: -; v_gene: TRBV19; CDR3aa: ASSIKWTGGYEQY
len: 13; j_gene: TRBJ2-7; v_gene: TRBV30; CDR3aa: AWSPFVQGVYEQY
len: 14; j_gene: TRBJ2-3; v_gene: TRBV11-3; CDR3aa: ASSSGTSGEADTQY
len: 10; j_gene: TRBJ1-2; v_gene: TRBV30; CDR3aa: AWEMDSYGYT
len: 15; j_gene: TRBJ1-2; v_gene: TRBV5-6; CDR3aa: ASSFETGGVFDDGYT
len: 15; j_gene: TRBJ1-5; v_gene: TRBV4-2; CDR3aa: ASSQENRQGIDQPQH
len: 15; j_gene: TRBJ2-5; v_gene: TRBV28; CDR3aa: ASSLTLAPEAQETQY
len: 13; j_gene: TRBJ1-2; v_gene: TRBV7-9; CDR3aa: ASSLAGTGGYGYT
len: 10; j_gene: TRBJ2-7; v_gene: TRBV5-1; CDR3aa: ASSLPGYEQY
len: 17; j_gene: TRBJ1-6; v_gene: TRBV4-1; CDR3aa: ASSQATSSYGGFNSPLH
len: 14; j_gene: TRBJ2-3; v_gene: TRBV7-6; CDR3aa: ASSPQTGVGTDTQY
len: 12; j_gene: TRBJ1-3; v_gene: TRBV28; CDR3aa: ASSTDRGPNTIY
len: 14; j_gene: TRBJ2-5; v_gene: TRBV5-1; CDR3aa: ASGRLAGGQQETQY
len: 13; j_gene: TRBJ2-2; v_gene: TRBV5-1; CDR3aa: ASSPDRGNTGELF
len: 14; j_gene: TRBJ2-1; v_gene: TRBV2; CDR3aa: ASSARTGGVYNEQF
len: 9; j_gene: TRBJ1-2; v_gene: TRBV10-1; CDR3aa: ATTGNYGYT
len: 14; j_gene: TRBJ2-3; v_gene: TRBV4-2; CDR3aa: ASSQGPVLGSDTQY
len: 13; j_gene: TRBJ2-1; v_gene: TRBV30; CDR3aa: AWSGTSGIYNEQF
len: 13; j_gene: TRBJ1-1; v_gene: TRBV4-2; CDR3aa: ASSQELTGATMAF
len: 12; j_gene: TRBJ2-5; v_gene: TRBV30; CDR3aa: AWSVQGSWETQY
len: 12; j_gene: TRBJ2-7; v_gene: TRBV19; CDR3aa: ASTRLAGRGEQY
len: 15; j_gene: TRBJ1-5; v_gene: TRBV19; CDR3aa: ASRIGTGLDSNQPQH
len: 17; j_gene: TRBJ2-3; v_gene: TRBV7-2; CDR3aa: ASSPYRRTSGFRVDTQY
len: 14; j_gene: TRBJ2-2; v_gene: TRBV7-3; CDR3aa: ASSPNSGVNTGELF
len: 12; j_gene: TRBJ1-1; v_gene: TRBV18; CDR3aa: ASSPTALDTEAF
len: 15; j_gene: TRBJ2-3; v_gene: TRBV9; CDR3aa: ASSWSQSGGDTDTQY
len: 9; j_gene: TRBJ2-1; v_gene: TRBV7-2; CDR3aa: ASSRTGQQF
len: 14; j_gene: TRBJ1-5; v_gene: TRBV5-1; CDR3aa: ASSLVGHNLRQPQH
len: 11; j_gene: TRBJ1-2; v_gene: TRBV5-1; CDR3aa: ASSLGGDYGYT
len: 12; j_gene: TRBJ1-4; v_gene: TRBV14; CDR3aa: ASSKRQVEEKLF
len: 14; j_gene: TRBJ2-2; v_gene: TRBV7-3; CDR3aa: ASSLSQGGNTGELF
len: 16; j_gene: TRBJ2-5; v_gene: TRBV4-2; CDR3aa: ASSQGVAGGPGQETQY